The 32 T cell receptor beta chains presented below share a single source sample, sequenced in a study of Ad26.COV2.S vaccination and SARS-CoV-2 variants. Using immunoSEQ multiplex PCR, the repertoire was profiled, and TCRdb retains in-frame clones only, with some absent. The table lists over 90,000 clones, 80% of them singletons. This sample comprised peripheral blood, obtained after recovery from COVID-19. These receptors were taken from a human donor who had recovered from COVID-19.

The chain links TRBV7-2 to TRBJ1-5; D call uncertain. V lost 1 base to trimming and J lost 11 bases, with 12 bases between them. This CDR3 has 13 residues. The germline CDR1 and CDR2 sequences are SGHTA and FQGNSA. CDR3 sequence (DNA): TGTGCCAGCAGCTTAGAGAACCCGCAGACCCAGCATTTT. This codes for CASSLENPQTQHF.

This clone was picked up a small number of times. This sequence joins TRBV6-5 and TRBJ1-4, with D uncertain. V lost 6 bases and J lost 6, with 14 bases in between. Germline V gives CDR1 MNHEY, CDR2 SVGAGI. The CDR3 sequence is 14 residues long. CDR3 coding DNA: TGTGCCAGCAGCTGGCGGTCTCGCGATGAAAAACTGTTTTTT. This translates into CASSWRSRDEKLFF.

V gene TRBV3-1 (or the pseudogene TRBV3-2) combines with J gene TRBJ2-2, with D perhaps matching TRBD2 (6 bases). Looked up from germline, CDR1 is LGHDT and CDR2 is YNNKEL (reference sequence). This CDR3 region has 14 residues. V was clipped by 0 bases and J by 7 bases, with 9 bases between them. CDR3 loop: CASSQDWGDGELFF. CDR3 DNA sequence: TGTGCCAGCAGCCAAGATTGGGGGGACGGGGAGCTGTTTTTT.

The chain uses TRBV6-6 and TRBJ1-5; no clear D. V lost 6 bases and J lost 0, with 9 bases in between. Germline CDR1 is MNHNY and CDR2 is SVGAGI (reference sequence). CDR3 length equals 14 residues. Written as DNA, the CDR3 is TGTGCCAGCAGCCTAACAGATAGCAATCAGCCCCAGCATTTT. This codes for CASSLTDSNQPQHF.

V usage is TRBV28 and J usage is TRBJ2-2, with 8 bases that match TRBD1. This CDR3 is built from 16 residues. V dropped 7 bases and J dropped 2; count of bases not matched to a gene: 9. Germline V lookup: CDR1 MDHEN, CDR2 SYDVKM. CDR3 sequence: CASTPLGTGNTGELFF. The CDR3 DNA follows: TGTGCCAGCACCCCCCTCGGGACAGGTAACACCGGGGAGCTGTTTTTT.

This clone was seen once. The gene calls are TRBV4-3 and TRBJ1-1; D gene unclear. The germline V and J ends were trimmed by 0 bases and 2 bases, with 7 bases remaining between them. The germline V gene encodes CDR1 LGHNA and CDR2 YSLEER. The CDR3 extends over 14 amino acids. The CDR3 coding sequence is TGCGCCAGCAGCCAAGACAGCCATAACACTGAAGCTTTCTTT. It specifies CASSQDSHNTEAFF.

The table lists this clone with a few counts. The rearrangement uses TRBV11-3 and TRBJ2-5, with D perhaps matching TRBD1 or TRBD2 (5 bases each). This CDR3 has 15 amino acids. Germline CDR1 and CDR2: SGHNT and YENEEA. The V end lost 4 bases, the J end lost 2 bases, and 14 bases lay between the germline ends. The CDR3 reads CASSSHDGGQETQYF. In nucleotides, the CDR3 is TGTGCCAGCAGCTCCCATGATGGGGGACAAGAGACCCAGTACTTC.

CDR3 in DNA: TGTGCCAGCAGTTACAGCCCCACAGGGGAGAAGCCCCAGCATTTT. Its translation is CASSYSPTGEKPQHF. V usage is TRBV6-5 and J usage is TRBJ1-5; 7 positions match TRBD1. V was clipped by 2 bases and J by 8 bases; unmatched bases: 9. Germline V gene sequence: CDR1 MNHEY, CDR2 SVGAGI. The CDR3 runs to 15 residues.

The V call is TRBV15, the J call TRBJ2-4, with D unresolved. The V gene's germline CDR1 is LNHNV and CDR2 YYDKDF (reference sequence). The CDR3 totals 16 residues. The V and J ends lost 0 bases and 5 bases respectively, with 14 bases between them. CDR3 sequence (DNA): TGTGCCACCAGCAGAGATGGATCAGGCAGACAAAACATTCAGTACTTC. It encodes CATSRDGSGRQNIQYF.

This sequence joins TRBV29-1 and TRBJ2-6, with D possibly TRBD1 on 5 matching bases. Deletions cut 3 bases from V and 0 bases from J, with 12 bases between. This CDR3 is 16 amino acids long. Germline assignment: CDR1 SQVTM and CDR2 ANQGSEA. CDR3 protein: CSVDKTTDSGANVLTF. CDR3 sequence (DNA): TGCAGCGTTGATAAAACGACAGACTCTGGGGCCAACGTCCTGACTTTC.

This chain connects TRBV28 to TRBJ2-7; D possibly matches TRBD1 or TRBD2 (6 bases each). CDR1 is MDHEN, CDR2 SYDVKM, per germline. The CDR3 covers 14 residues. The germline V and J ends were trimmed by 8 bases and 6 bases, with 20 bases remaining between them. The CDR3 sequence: CASAGRTEGSEQYF. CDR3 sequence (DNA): TGTGCCAGCGCGGGGCGGACAGAAGGTTCCGAGCAGTACTTC.

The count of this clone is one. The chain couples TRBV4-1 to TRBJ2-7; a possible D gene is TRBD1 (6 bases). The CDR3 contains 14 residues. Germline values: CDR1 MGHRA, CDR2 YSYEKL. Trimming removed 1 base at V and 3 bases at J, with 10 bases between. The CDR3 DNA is TGCGCCAGCAGCCAAGCCAGGGGAAGCTACGAGCAGTACTTC. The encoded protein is CASSQARGSYEQYF.

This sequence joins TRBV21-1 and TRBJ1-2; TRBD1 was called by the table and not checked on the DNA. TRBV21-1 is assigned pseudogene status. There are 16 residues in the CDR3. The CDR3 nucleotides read TGTGCCAGCAGCAAAGTGGCGGCCCAAGGGGGTGATGGCTACACCTTC. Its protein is CASSKVAAQGGDGYTF.

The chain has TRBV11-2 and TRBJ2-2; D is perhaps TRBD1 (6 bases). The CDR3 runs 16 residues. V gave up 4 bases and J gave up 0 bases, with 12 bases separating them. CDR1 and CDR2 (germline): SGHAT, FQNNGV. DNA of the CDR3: TGTGCCAGCAGCTACGCGACAGGCGCGAACACCGGGGAGCTGTTTTTT. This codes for CASSYATGANTGELFF.

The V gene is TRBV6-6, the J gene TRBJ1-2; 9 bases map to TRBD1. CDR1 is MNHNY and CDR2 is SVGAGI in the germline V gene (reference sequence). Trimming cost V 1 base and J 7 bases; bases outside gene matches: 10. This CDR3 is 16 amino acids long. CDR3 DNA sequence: TGTGCCAGCAGTTACTGGGAAGGACAGGGGCGAGTTGGCTACACCTTC. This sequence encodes CASSYWEGQGRVGYTF.

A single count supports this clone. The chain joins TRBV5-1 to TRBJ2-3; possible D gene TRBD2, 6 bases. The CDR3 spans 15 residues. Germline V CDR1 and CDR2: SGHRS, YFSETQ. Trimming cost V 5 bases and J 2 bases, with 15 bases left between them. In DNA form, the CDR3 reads TGCGCCAGCAGAACGACGGGGGACGTCACAGATACGCAGTATTTT. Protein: CASRTTGDVTDTQYF.

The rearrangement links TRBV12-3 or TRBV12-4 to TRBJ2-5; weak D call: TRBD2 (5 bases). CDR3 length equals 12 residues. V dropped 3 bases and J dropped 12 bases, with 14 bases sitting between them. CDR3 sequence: CASSFPGEEKYF. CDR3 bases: TGTGCCAGCAGTTTTCCCGGGGAAGAGAAGTACTTC.

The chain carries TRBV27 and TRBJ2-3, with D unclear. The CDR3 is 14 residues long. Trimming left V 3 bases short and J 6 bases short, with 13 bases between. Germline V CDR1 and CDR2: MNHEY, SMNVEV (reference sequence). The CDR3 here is CASSFRWGSDTQYF. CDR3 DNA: TGTGCCAGCAGTTTCCGTTGGGGATCGGATACGCAGTATTTT.

CDR3 sequence: CASSRGGHPTDTQYF. The CDR3 coding sequence is TGTGCCAGCAGCAGAGGAGGGCACCCCACAGATACGCAGTATTTT. The genes are TRBV7-3 and TRBJ2-3; possibly TRBD2 for D (6 bases). The CDR3 totals 15 residues. Germline-derived CDR1 and CDR2 are SGHTA and FQGTGA. Deletions cut 5 bases from V and 2 bases from J, with 14 bases between.

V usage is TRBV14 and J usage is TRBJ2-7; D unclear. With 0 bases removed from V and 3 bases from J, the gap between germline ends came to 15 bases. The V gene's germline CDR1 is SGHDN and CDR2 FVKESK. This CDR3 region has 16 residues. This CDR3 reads CASSQEGYRRDYEQYF. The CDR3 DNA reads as TGTGCCAGCAGCCAAGAAGGATATAGAAGGGACTACGAGCAGTACTTC.

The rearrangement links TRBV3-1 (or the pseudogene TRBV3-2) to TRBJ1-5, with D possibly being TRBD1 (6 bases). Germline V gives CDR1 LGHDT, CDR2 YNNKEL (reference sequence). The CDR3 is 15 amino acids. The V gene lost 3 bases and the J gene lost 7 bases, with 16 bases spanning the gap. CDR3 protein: CASSQDTGIWQPQHF. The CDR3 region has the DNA TGTGCCAGCAGCCAGGATACAGGGATTTGGCAGCCCCAGCATTTT.

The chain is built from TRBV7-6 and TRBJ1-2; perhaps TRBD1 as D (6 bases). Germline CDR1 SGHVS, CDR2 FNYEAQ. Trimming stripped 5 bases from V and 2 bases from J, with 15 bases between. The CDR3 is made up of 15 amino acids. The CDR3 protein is CASSLSGTPNYGYTF. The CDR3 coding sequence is TGTGCCAGCAGCCTCTCCGGGACACCCAACTATGGCTACACCTTC.

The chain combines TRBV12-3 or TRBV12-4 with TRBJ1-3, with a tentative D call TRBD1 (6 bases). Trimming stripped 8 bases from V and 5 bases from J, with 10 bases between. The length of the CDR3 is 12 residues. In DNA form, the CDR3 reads TGTGCCAGCCAGGGGATCCGAAACACCATATATTTT. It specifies CASQGIRNTIYF.

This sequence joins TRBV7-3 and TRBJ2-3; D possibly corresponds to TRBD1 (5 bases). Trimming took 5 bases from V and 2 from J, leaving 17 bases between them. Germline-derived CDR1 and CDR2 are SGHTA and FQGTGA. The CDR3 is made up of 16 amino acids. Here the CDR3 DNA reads TGTGCCAGCAGCCCCCAAGCAGGGCGAAACACAGATACGCAGTATTTT. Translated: CASSPQAGRNTDTQYF.

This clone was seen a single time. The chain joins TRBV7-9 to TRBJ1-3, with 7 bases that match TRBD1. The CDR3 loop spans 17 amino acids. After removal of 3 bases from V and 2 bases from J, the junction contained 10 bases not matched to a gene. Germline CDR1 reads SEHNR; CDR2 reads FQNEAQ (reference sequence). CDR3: CASSLIPTGRAGNTIYF. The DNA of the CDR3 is TGTGCCAGCAGCTTGATTCCGACAGGGCGAGCTGGAAACACCATATATTTT.

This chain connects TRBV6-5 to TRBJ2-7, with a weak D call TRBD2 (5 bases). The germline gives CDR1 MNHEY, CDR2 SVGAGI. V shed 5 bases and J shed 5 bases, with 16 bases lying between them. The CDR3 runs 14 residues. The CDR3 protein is CASSLAEGFNEQYF. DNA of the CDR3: TGTGCCAGCAGTCTAGCCGAGGGATTCAACGAGCAGTACTTC.

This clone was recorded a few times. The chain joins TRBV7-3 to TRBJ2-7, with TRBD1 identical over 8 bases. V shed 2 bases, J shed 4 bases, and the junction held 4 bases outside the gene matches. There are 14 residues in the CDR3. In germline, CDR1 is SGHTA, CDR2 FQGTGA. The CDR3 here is CASSLAGGRYEQYF. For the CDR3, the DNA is TGTGCCAGCAGCTTAGCAGGGGGCCGGTACGAGCAGTACTTC.

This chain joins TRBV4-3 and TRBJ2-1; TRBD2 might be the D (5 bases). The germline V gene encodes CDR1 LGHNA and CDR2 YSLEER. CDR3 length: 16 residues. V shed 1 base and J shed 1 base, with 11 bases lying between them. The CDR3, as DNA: TGCGCCAGCAGCCAAGCTTTAGGAGGATCCTACAATGAGCAGTTCTTC. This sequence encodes CASSQALGGSYNEQFF.

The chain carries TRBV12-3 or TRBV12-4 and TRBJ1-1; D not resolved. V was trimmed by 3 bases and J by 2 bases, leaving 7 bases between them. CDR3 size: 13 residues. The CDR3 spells CASSFGINTEAFF. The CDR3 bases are TGTGCCAGCAGTTTCGGTATTAACACTGAAGCTTTCTTT.

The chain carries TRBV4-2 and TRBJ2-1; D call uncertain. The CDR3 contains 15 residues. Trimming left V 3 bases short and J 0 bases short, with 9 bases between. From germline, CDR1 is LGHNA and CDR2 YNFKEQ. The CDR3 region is CASSQDGFSYNEQFF. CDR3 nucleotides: TGTGCCAGCAGCCAGGATGGGTTCTCCTACAATGAGCAGTTCTTC.

The CDR3 sequence: CASSPGLAGAYEQYF. The CDR3 coding sequence is TGTGCCAGCAGTCCGGGACTAGCGGGGGCATACGAGCAGTACTTC. This chain links TRBV6-2 or TRBV6-3 with TRBJ2-7; 14 bases align to TRBD2. Unmatched junction bases numbered 4, after V lost 5 bases and J lost 4 bases. Germline lookup yields CDR1 MNHEY and CDR2 SVGEGT. This CDR3 has 15 residues.

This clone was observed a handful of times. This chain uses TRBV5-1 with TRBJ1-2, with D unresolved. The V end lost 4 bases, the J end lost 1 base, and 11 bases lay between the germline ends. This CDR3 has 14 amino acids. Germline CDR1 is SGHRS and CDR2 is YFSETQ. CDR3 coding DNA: TGCGCCAGCAGCCTAAGGACGGATAACTATGGCTACACCTTC. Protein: CASSLRTDNYGYTF.